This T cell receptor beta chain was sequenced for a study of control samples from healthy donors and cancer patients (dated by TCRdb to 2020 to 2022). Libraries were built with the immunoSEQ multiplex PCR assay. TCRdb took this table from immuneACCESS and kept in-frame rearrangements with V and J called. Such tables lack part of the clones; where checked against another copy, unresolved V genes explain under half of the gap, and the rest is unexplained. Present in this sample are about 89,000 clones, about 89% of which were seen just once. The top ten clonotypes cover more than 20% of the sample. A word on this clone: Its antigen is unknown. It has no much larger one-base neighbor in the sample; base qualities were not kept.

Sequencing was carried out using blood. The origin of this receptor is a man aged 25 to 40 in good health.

The sequenced DNA: TGTGCCAGCAGCCGAAGGGATTCTGGAAACACCATATATTTT. Its translation is CASSRRDSGNTIYF. The V gene is TRBV3-1 (or the pseudogene TRBV3-2) and the J gene is TRBJ1-3; the D gene cannot be resolved reliably. V is shortened by 4 bases, J by 1 base, and the region joining them spans 8 bases. The germline V gene (reference sequence) provides CDR1 LGHDT and CDR2 YNNKEL. The CDR3 starts with the cysteine, ends with the phenylalanine, and has 14 residues. Only the CDR3 part of the read is kept: 42 bases, read in frame from the first base.